Below, 21 T cell receptor beta chains from the same sample are listed, as sequenced in a study of radiation and T cells in renal cell carcinoma. Measured with immunoSEQ multiplex PCR; TCRdb has only the in-frame clones, and not every one. The data show more than 95,000 clones, around 82% seen once. Time point: blood 2 weeks post-SBRT. As for treatment: 15 Gy SBRT to primary tumor, nephrectomy 4 weeks later. This material consisted of blood, taken from a patient whose treatment included radiotherapy and nephrectomy. The source is a man aged 45-60 years with renal cell carcinoma.

The chain links TRBV5-5 to TRBJ2-1; no clear D. The CDR3 is 14 amino acids. Germline CDR1 reads SGHKS; CDR2 reads YYEKEE (reference sequence). Trimming shortened V by 2 bases and J by 6 bases, and 12 bases separated the two germline ends. The CDR3 spells CASSLYGPLNEQFF. For the CDR3, the DNA is TGTGCCAGCAGCTTATATGGACCCCTCAATGAGCAGTTCTTC.

J is TRBJ2-4 and V is TRBV18; weak D call: TRBD1 (7 bases). The CDR3 totals 14 residues. V was shortened by 0 bases and J by 8 bases, with 11 bases between the two germline ends. Looked up from germline, CDR1 is KGHSH and CDR2 is LQKENI. The CDR3 loop reads CASSPPSRGDIQYF. The CDR3 nucleotides read TGTGCCAGCTCACCACCGTCCAGGGGGGACATTCAGTACTTC.

The rearrangement links TRBV11-3 to TRBJ2-1, with TRBD2 as a possible D gene (5 bases). The CDR3 spans 16 residues. Germline CDR1 is SGHNT and CDR2 is YENEEA. The V end lost 1 base, the J end lost 2 bases, and 12 bases lay between the germline ends. CDR3 loop: CASSLGSGTTYNEQFF. Written as DNA, the CDR3 is TGTGCCAGCAGCTTAGGGAGCGGAACTACCTACAATGAGCAGTTCTTC.

V and J are TRBV5-1 and TRBJ1-4, with 9 bases aligning to TRBD1. J was trimmed by 5 bases and V by 4 bases; bases with no gene match: 6. Germline values: CDR1 SGHRS, CDR2 YFSETQ. The CDR3 runs 15 residues. CDR3 region: CASSPGTGWNEKLFF. The CDR3 nucleotides are TGCGCCAGCAGCCCAGGGACAGGGTGGAATGAAAAACTGTTTTTT.

The rearrangement links TRBV10-2 to TRBJ2-3; the match to TRBD1 covers 7 bases. The J segment lost 4 bases and the V segment lost 0 bases, leaving 10 bases of the junction unmatched. This CDR3 is built from 17 residues. The germline V gene encodes CDR1 WSHSY and CDR2 SAAADI. Here the CDR3 DNA reads TGCGCCAGCAGTGAGTCCCCCTTGATAGGGGGCGCAGATACGCAGTATTTT. It translates to CASSESPLIGGADTQYF.

The rearrangement joins TRBV5-1 to TRBJ2-7; perhaps TRBD2 as D (6 bases). The germline V gene has CDR1 SGHRS and CDR2 YFSETQ. This CDR3 spans 14 amino acids. Trimming pared 1 base from V and 3 bases from J, leaving 11 bases between. In DNA, the CDR3 is TGCGCCAGCAGCTTGATGGGACTGAACTACGAGCAGTACTTC. This codes for CASSLMGLNYEQYF.

The CDR3 is CASSYGSDPYEQYF. CDR3 in DNA: TGTGCCAGTTCTTACGGGAGCGATCCTTACGAGCAGTACTTC. This chain connects TRBV19 to TRBJ2-7, with a weak D call TRBD2 (6 bases). CDR3 length equals 14 residues. V dropped 8 bases and J dropped 4 bases, with 18 bases sitting between them. Germline CDR1 LNHDA, CDR2 SQIVND (reference sequence).

This clone showed up just once. The V call is TRBV5-1, the J call TRBJ2-7; D is ambiguous. The CDR3 runs 14 residues. The V end was cut by 0 bases, the J end by 0 bases, with 7 bases between. Germline CDR1 and CDR2: SGHRS and YFSETQ. CDR3 in DNA: TGCGCCAGCAGCTTGGAAGGACCCTCCTACGAGCAGTACTTC. Residues: CASSLEGPSYEQYF. Full variable domain (rest looked up from reference TRBV5-1 and TRBJ2-7): KAGVTQTPRYLIKTRGQQVTLSCSPISGHRSVSWYQQTPGQGLQFLFEYFSETQRNKGNFPGRFSGRQFSNSRSEMNVSTLELGDSALYLCASSLEGPSYEQYFGPGTRLTVT.

The rearrangement joins TRBV7-9 to TRBJ2-1; the D gene could be TRBD1 or TRBD2 (6 bases each). Germline V gene data show CDR1 as SEHNR and CDR2 as FQNEAQ (reference sequence). This CDR3 region has 13 residues. Trimming took 5 bases from V and 10 from J, leaving 15 bases between them. Here the CDR3 DNA reads TGTGCCAGCAGCCCGCTCCTCGGGGGCGAGCAGTTCTTC. Protein sequence: CASSPLLGGEQFF. Based on the CDR3 plus reference TRBV7-9 and TRBJ2-1, the full variable domain is DTGVSQNPRHKITKRGQNVTFRCDPISEHNRLYWYRQTLGQGPEFLTYFQNEAQLEKSRLLSDRFSAERPKGSFSTLEIQRTEQGDSAMYLCASSPLLGGEQFFGPGTRLTVL.

This clone was seen a single time. CDR3 nucleotides: TGTGCCACCAGCAGAGGAGGGACTAGCATAGACAAAAACATTCAGTACTTC. Protein: CATSRGGTSIDKNIQYF. The chain is built from TRBV15 and TRBJ2-4, with 9 bases lining up with TRBD2. From germline, CDR1 is LNHNV and CDR2 YYDKDF (reference sequence). V shed 1 base, J shed 3 bases, and the junction held 7 bases outside the gene matches. The CDR3 sequence is 17 residues long.

The chain recombines TRBV5-1 with TRBJ1-1; D unclear. The V and J ends lost 3 bases and 0 bases respectively, with 12 bases between them. The CDR3 spans 15 residues. Germline-derived CDR1 and CDR2 are SGHRS and YFSETQ. CDR3 DNA sequence: TGCGCCAGCAGCTCCTTAACGGCCATGAACACTGAAGCTTTCTTT. Its translation: CASSSLTAMNTEAFF.

The V and J genes are TRBV25-1 and TRBJ2-5; 11 bases are shared with TRBD2. After removal of 0 bases from V and 5 bases from J, the junction contained 2 bases not matched to a gene. Germline V lookup: CDR1 MGHDK, CDR2 SYGVNS. The CDR3 extends over 15 amino acids. CDR3 DNA sequence: TGTGCCAGCAGTGAATATAGCGGGAGGGTGGAGACCCAGTACTTC. Amino acids: CASSEYSGRVETQYF.

The V and J genes are TRBV4-1 and TRBJ1-2; 10 nucleotides align to TRBD1. After removal of 1 base from V and 7 bases from J, the junction contained 9 bases not matched to a gene. Germline assignment: CDR1 MGHRA and CDR2 YSYEKL. This CDR3 has 16 residues. The chain's CDR3 is CASSQAAGTGVSGYTF. In DNA, the CDR3 is TGCGCCAGCAGCCAAGCGGCCGGGACAGGGGTTTCTGGCTACACCTTC.

The V and J genes are TRBV29-1 and TRBJ1-4; no definite D call. Germline loops: CDR1 SQVTM, CDR2 ANQGSEA. The CDR3 is 13 residues long. Trimming took 4 bases from V and 3 from J, leaving 9 bases between them. CDR3 sequence: CSVAHRANEKLFF. DNA of the CDR3: TGCAGCGTTGCACACCGGGCTAATGAAAAACTGTTTTTT.

The chain is built from TRBV18 and TRBJ1-2; D gene unclear. Germline V gene lookup returns CDR1 KGHSH and CDR2 LQKENI. The CDR3 has 13 residues. Trimming left V 1 base short and J 4 bases short, with 7 bases between. The CDR3 spells CASSPLGRYGYTF. CDR3 in DNA: TGTGCCAGCTCACCACTCGGACGCTATGGCTACACCTTC.

The V and J genes are TRBV7-2 and TRBJ2-7; TRBD2 agrees at 9 bases. The CDR3 runs to 14 residues. After removal of 3 bases from V and 3 bases from J, the junction contained 3 bases not matched to a gene. CDR1 SGHTA and CDR2 FQGNSA come from the germline V gene. CDR3: CASSFGLASYEQYF. DNA for the CDR3: TGTGCCAGCAGCTTCGGACTAGCGAGCTACGAGCAGTACTTC.

The genes are TRBV28 and TRBJ2-7; 7 positions agree with TRBD2. Germline-derived CDR1 and CDR2 are MDHEN and SYDVKM. The CDR3 spans 15 residues. After removal of 5 bases from V and 5 bases from J, the junction contained 12 bases not matched to a gene. CDR3 nucleotides: TGTGCCAGCAGTAGGTTGGGGGAGGGGTGGAACGAGCAGTACTTC. The encoded protein is CASSRLGEGWNEQYF.

This rearrangement joins TRBV6-1 to TRBJ2-7; 7 nucleotides match TRBD1. The CDR3 loop spans 13 amino acids. V lost 7 bases and J lost 0; bases outside the gene matches: 3. Germline CDR1 and CDR2: MNHNS and SASEGT. CDR3 sequence reads: CASKGAASYEQYF. The CDR3, as DNA: TGTGCCAGCAAGGGGGCAGCCTCCTACGAGCAGTACTTC.

The chain is built from TRBV12-5 and TRBJ2-5; 7 positions match TRBD1. This CDR3 region has 13 residues. With V trimmed by 7 bases and J by 5 bases, 7 bases remained unmatched. Germline V CDR1 and CDR2: LGHNT, FRNRAP. CDR3 amino acids: CASAPGGWETQYF. In DNA, the CDR3 is TGTGCTAGTGCCCCAGGGGGTTGGGAGACCCAGTACTTC.

The rearrangement uses TRBV6-5 and TRBJ2-5; perhaps TRBD1 as D (6 bases). The CDR3 length is 15 residues. The V gene's germline CDR1 is MNHEY and CDR2 SVGAGI. Trimming took 5 bases from V and 5 from J, leaving 18 bases between them. CDR3 sequence: CASSRDTFDGETQYF. CDR3 in DNA: TGTGCCAGCAGTCGGGACACTTTCGATGGGGAGACCCAGTACTTC.

The J gene is TRBJ2-7, the V gene TRBV2; TRBD1 might be the D (7 bases). The CDR3 covers 16 residues. V was trimmed by 6 bases and J by 0 bases, leaving 18 bases between them. Germline CDR1 SNHLY, CDR2 FYNNEI. The CDR3 DNA reads as TGTGCCAGCAGCCGGTCAGGGGGACTGAGCTCCTACGAGCAGTACTTC. As protein: CASSRSGGLSSYEQYF.